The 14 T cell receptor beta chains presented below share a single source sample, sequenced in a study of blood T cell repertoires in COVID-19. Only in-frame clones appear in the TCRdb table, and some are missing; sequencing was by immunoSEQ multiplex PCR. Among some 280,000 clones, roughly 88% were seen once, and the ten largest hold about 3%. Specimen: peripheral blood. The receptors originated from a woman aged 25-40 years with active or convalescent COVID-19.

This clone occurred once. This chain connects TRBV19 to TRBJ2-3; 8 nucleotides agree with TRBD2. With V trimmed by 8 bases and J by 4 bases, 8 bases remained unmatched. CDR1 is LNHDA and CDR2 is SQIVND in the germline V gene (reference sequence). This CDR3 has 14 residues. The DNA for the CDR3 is TGTGCCAGTGGGGCGGGGGGTACGTCAGATACGCAGTATTTT. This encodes CASGAGGTSDTQYF.

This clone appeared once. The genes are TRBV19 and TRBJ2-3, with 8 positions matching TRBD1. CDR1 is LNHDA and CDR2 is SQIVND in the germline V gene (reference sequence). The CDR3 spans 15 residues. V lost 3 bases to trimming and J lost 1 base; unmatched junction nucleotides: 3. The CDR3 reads CASSIGQGGTDTQYF. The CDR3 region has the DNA TGTGCCAGTAGTATTGGACAGGGAGGCACAGATACGCAGTATTTT. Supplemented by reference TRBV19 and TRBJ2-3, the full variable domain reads DGGITQSPKYLFRKEGQNVTLSCEQNLNHDAMYWYRQDPGQGLRLIYYSQIVNDFQKGDIAEGYSVSREKKESFPLTVTSAQKNPTAFYLCASSIGQGGTDTQYFGPGTRLTVL.

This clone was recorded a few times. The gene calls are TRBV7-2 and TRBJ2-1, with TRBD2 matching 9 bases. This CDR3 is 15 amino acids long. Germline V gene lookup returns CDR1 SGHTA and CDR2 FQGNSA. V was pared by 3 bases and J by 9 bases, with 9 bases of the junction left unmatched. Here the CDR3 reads CASSLTSGNVGEQFF. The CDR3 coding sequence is TGTGCCAGCAGCTTGACTAGCGGTAACGTGGGTGAGCAGTTCTTC.

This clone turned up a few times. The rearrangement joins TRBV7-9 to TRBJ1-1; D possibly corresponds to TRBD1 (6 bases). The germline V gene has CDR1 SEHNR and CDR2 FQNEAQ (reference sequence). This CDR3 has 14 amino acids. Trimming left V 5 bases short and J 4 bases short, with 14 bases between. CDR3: CASSPRTVVTEAFF. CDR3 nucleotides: TGTGCCAGCAGCCCACGGACAGTAGTCACTGAAGCTTTCTTT.

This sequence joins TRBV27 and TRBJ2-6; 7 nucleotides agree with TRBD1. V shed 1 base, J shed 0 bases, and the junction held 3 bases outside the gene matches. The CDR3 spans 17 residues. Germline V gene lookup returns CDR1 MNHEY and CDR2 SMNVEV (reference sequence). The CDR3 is CASSLWTGISGANVLTF. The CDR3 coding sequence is TGTGCCAGCAGTTTATGGACAGGCATCTCTGGGGCCAACGTCCTGACTTTC.

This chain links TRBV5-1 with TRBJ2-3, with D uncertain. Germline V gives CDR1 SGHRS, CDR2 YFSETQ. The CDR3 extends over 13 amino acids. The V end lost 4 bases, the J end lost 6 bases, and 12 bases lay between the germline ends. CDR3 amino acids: CASSGAVQDTQYF. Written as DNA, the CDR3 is TGCGCCAGCAGCGGAGCAGTCCAGGATACGCAGTATTTT. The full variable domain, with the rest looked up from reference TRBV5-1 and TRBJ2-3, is KAGVTQTPRYLIKTRGQQVTLSCSPISGHRSVSWYQQTPGQGLQFLFEYFSETQRNKGNFPGRFSGRQFSNSRSEMNVSTLELGDSALYLCASSGAVQDTQYFGPGTRLTVL.

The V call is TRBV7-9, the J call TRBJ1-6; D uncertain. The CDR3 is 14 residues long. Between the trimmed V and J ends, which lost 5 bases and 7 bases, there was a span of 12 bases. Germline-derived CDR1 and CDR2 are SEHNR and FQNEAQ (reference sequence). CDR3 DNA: TGTGCCAGCAGCCAAGCGGGCAGAAATTCACCCCTCCACTTT. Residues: CASSQAGRNSPLHF.

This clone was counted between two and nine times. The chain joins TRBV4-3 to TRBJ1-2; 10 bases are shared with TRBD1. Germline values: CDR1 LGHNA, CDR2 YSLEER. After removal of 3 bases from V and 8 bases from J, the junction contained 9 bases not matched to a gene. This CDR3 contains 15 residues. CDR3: CASSQGTGEGLGYTF. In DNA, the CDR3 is TGCGCCAGCAGCCAGGGGACAGGGGAAGGGTTAGGCTACACCTTC.

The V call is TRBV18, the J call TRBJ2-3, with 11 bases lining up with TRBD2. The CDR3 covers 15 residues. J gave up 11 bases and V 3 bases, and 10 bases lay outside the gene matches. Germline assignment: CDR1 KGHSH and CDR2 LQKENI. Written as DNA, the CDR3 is TGTGCCAGCTCACCGGTGACTAGCGGGGCTCGAGAGCAGTATTTT. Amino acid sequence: CASSPVTSGAREQYF.

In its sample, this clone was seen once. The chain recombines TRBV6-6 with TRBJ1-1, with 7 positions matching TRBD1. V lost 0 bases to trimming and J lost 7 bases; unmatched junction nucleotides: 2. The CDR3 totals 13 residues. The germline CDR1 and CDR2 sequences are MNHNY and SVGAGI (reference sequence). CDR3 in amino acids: CASSYSDRYEAFF. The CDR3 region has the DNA TGTGCCAGCAGTTACTCGGACAGGTATGAAGCTTTCTTT.

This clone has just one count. The CDR3 here is CASSSLGDTYNYGYTF. CDR3 DNA sequence: TGTGCCAGCAGTTCACTCGGGGACACTTATAACTATGGCTACACCTTC. The gene calls are TRBV28 and TRBJ1-2, with a possible D match to TRBD1 (6 bases). The CDR3 spans 16 residues. V gave up 4 bases and J gave up 1 base, with 16 bases separating them. Germline V gene lookup returns CDR1 MDHEN and CDR2 SYDVKM.

This CDR3 is CATSRGRRGSGNTIYF. Here the CDR3 DNA reads TGTGCCACCAGCAGAGGGAGAAGGGGCTCTGGAAACACCATATATTTT. This chain links TRBV15 with TRBJ1-3, with D possibly TRBD1 on 5 matching bases. The CDR3 has 16 amino acids. V lost 1 base and J lost 0, with 10 bases in between. Germline assignment: CDR1 LNHNV and CDR2 YYDKDF (reference sequence).

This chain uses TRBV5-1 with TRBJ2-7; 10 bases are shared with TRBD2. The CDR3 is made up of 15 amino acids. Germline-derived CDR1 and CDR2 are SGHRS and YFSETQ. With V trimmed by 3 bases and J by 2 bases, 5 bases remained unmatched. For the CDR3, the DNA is TGCGCCAGCAGCTCTCGCCTAGCGGGGGCCTACGAGCAGTACTTC. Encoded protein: CASSSRLAGAYEQYF.

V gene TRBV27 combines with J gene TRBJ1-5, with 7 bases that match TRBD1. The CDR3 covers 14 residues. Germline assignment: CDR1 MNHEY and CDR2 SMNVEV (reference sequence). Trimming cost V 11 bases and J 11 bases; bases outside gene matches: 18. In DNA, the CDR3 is TGTGCCCGCTATCCGTTCGTCGACAGGGCAGCCCAGCATTTT. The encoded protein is CARYPFVDRAAQHF.